A single sample is the source of the 11 T cell receptor beta chains below, sequenced in a study of shared clonotypes between healthy human individuals. Repertoires were generated with immunoSEQ multiplex PCR, while TCRdb's copy carries only in-frame clones and drops some. Of about 2.5 million clones listed, 92% are singletons. What was sequenced was naive CD4+ T cells from PBMCs. Subset meaning: CD45RA+ positively selected. The receptors were gathered from a man between 18 and 29 years old in good health. Some clones in this sample may be carry-over from other donors' samples.

The chain is built from TRBV28 and TRBJ1-5; the match to TRBD1 covers 8 bases. This CDR3 is built from 16 residues. In germline, CDR1 is MDHEN, CDR2 SYDVKM. J lost 6 bases, V lost 6 bases, and 13 bases had no gene match. The CDR3: CASSMTGAGVLQPQHF. The CDR3 DNA reads as TGTGCCAGCAGCATGACAGGGGCAGGGGTCCTTCAGCCCCAGCATTTT. Complete variable domain (other parts from reference TRBV28 and TRBJ1-5): DVKVTQSSRYLVKRTGEKVFLECVQDMDHENMFWYRQDPGLGLRLIYFSYDVKMKEKGDIPEGYSVSREKKERFSLILESASTNQTSMYLCASSMTGAGVLQPQHFGDGTRLSIL.

This chain uses TRBV2 with TRBJ2-1; 11 bases are shared with TRBD2. The CDR3 is made up of 13 amino acids. Losses at the gene ends were 6 bases for V and 13 bases for J; bases not matched to a gene: 8. Germline-derived CDR1 and CDR2 are SNHLY and FYNNEI. The DNA for the CDR3 is TGTGCCAGCAGCGACCTGACTAGCGGGACCCAGTTCTTC. Its translation: CASSDLTSGTQFF.

The rearrangement uses TRBV12-1 and TRBJ2-7; the table's D call, TRBD2, has no DNA check behind it. TRBV12-1 is labeled a pseudogene. This CDR3 contains 17 residues. CDR3 protein: CASSFFLAGTSPYEQYF. As DNA, the CDR3 is TGTGCCAGCAGCTTTTTTCTAGCGGGGACTAGCCCCTACGAGCAGTACTTC.

This clone occurred a few times. The V gene is TRBV25-1, the J gene TRBJ1-1; D gene unclear. Germline-derived CDR1 and CDR2 are MGHDK and SYGVNS. Trimming pared 4 bases from V and 6 bases from J, leaving 15 bases between. The CDR3 is 14 residues long. The CDR3 DNA sequence: TGTGCCAGCAGTGTAGCAGGATATGTGGCTGAAGCTTTCTTT. Translation: CASSVAGYVAEAFF.

The chain has TRBV18 and TRBJ1-5; D is undetermined. The CDR3 is made up of 14 amino acids. V was pared by 4 bases and J by 4 bases, with 11 bases between. Germline CDR1 and CDR2: KGHSH and LQKENI. The CDR3 region has the DNA TGTGCCAGCTCACAAGGACGGGAGAATCAGCCCCAGCATTTT. Protein: CASSQGRENQPQHF.

V gene TRBV18 combines with J gene TRBJ2-1; 7 bases align to TRBD2. CDR1 and CDR2 from the germline V gene are KGHSH and LQKENI. CDR3 length equals 16 residues. V dropped 6 bases and J dropped 4; count of bases not matched to a gene: 12. The CDR3 bases are TGTGCCAGCTCCCCCCTAATGGGAGGGATGTACAATGAGCAGTTCTTC. It yields the protein CASSPLMGGMYNEQFF.

This chain joins TRBV9 and TRBJ1-4; TRBD1 might be the D (6 bases). CDR3 length: 16 residues. Germline lookup yields CDR1 SGDLS and CDR2 YYNGEE. V lost 4 bases, J lost 6 bases, and 19 bases lay in between. CDR3 in DNA: TGTGCCAGCAGCCCTAGGGGACAACTCTCTGATGAAAAACTGTTTTTT. Encoded protein: CASSPRGQLSDEKLFF.

V and J are TRBV19 and TRBJ1-5; 7 nucleotides align to TRBD1. Trimming removed 6 bases from V and 10 bases from J; junction bases left unmatched: 18. This CDR3 region has 16 residues. Germline V gives CDR1 LNHDA, CDR2 SQIVND (reference sequence). This chain's CDR3 is CASSQGHRQGLAPQHF. CDR3 sequence (DNA): TGTGCCAGTAGCCAGGGCCATAGACAGGGATTAGCACCCCAGCATTTT.

This rearrangement joins TRBV19 to TRBJ2-7, with 7 bases aligning to TRBD2. Trimming took 8 bases from V and 4 from J; bases not matched to a gene: 14. The CDR3 is 15 residues long. Per germline, CDR1 LNHDA and CDR2 SQIVND (reference sequence). The CDR3 reads CASQSGASGEYEQYF. In nucleotides, the CDR3 is TGTGCCAGTCAATCTGGGGCTAGCGGTGAGTACGAGCAGTACTTC.

The chain has TRBV28 and TRBJ1-2; no firm D call. CDR1 is MDHEN, CDR2 SYDVKM, per germline. This CDR3 region has 13 residues. The V gene lost 7 bases and the J gene lost 8 bases, with 17 bases spanning the gap. CDR3 loop: CASTRGVSDGYTF. In DNA form, the CDR3 reads TGTGCCAGCACCCGAGGTGTGTCCGACGGCTACACCTTC.

This clone was counted a single time. The rearrangement uses TRBV11-1 and TRBJ1-1; D gene ambiguous. The CDR3 consists of 14 residues. CDR1 and CDR2 (germline): SGHAT, FQDESV (reference sequence). V dropped 5 bases and J dropped 4 bases, with 14 bases sitting between them. The chain's CDR3 is CASSISRAITEAFF. The CDR3 DNA is TGTGCCAGCAGCATCTCGCGGGCTATCACTGAAGCTTTCTTT. Full variable domain (remainder filled in from reference TRBV11-1 and TRBJ1-1): EAEVAQSPRYKITEKSQAVAFWCDPISGHATLYWYRQILGQGPELLVQFQDESVVDDSQLPKDRFSAERLKGVDSTLKIQPAELGDSAMYLCASSISRAITEAFFGQGTRLTVV.